This T cell receptor (beta chain) was identified during a study of early T cells in non-severe SARS-CoV-2 infection. As for the study in general: Whole-blood bulk RNA, unsorted, was sequenced, and chains were unpaired.

Each single cDNA molecule received a unique molecular identifier. TCRdb analysed the 5' RACE reads with MiXCR anew, one entry per CDR3 protein. The sample includes fewer than 80,000 distinct CDR3 sequences, approximately 10% of them seen just once. Trimming shortened V by 5 bases and J by 0 bases, and 11 bases separated the two germline ends. The germline gives CDR1 SGHAT, CDR2 FQNNGV. The CDR3 consists of 15 residues. This clonotype was counted between two and nine times. The sequence came from an adult who was a healthcare worker with PCR-confirmed SARS-CoV-2 infection or an uninfected control (not recorded which). Sequences were derived from whole blood, sampled at baseline. The chain recombines TRBV11-2 with TRBJ2-1, with D uncertain. The CDR3 sequence is CASSPPGNSYNEQFF. DNA of the CDR3: TGTGCCAGCAGCCCCCCCGGTAACTCCTACAATGAGCAGTTCTTC.